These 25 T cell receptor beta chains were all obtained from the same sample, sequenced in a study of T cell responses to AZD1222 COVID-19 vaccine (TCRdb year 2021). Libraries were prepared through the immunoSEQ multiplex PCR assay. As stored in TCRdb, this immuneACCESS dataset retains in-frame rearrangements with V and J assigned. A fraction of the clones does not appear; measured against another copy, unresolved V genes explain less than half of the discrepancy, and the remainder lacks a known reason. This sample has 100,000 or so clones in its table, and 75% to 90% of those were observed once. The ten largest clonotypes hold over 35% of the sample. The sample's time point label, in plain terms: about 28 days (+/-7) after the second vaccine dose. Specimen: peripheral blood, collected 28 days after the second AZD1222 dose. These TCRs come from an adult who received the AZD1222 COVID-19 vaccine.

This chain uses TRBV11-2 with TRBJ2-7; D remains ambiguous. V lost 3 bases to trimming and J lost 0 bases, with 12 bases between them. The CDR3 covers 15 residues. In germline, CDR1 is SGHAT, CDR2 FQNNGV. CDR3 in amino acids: CASSFGWTASYEQYF. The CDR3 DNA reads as TGTGCCAGCAGCTTCGGGTGGACCGCCTCCTACGAGCAGTACTTC.

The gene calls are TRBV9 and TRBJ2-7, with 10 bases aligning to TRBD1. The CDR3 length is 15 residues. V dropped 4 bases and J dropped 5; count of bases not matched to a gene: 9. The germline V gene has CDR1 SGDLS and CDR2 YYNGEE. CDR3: CASSWEGQGYDEQYF. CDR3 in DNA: TGTGCCAGCAGCTGGGAGGGACAGGGGTACGACGAGCAGTACTTC.

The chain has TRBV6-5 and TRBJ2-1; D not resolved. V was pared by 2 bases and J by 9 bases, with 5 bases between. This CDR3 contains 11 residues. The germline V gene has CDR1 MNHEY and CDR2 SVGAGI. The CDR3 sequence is CASSYRGEQFF. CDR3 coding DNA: TGTGCCAGCAGTTACCGCGGTGAGCAGTTCTTC.

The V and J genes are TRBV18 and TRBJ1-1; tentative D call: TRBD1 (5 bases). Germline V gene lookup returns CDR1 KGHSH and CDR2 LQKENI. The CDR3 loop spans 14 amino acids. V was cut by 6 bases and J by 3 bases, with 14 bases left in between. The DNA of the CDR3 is TGTGCCAGCTCGCCCGGGACGGCCGACACTGAAGCTTTCTTT. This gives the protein CASSPGTADTEAFF.

CDR3: CASSQYGASAEAFF. For the CDR3, the DNA is TGTGCCAGCAGCCAATATGGGGCTAGTGCTGAAGCTTTCTTT. The chain couples TRBV3-1 (or the pseudogene TRBV3-2) to TRBJ1-1; D perhaps matches TRBD1 (5 bases). The V and J ends lost 2 bases and 6 bases respectively, with 13 bases between them. The CDR3 loop spans 14 amino acids. CDR1 and CDR2 from the germline V gene are LGHDT and YNNKEL (reference sequence).

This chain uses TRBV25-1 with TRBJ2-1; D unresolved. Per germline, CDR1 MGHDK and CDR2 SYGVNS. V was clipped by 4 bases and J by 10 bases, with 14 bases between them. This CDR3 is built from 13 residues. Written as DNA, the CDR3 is TGTGCCAGCAGTGTACTGCGCTCCAAGGAGCAGTTCTTC. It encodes CASSVLRSKEQFF.

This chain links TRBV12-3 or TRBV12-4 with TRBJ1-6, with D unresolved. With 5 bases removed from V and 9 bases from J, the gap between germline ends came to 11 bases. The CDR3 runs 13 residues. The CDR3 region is CASSRESFSPLHF. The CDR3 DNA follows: TGTGCCAGCAGTCGGGAGTCTTTTTCACCCCTCCACTTT.

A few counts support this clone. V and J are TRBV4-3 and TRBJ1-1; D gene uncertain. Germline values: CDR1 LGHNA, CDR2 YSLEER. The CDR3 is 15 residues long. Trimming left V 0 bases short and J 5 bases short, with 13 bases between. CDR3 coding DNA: TGCGCCAGCAGCCAAGAAACATCGGGTGGGACTGAAGCTTTCTTT. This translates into CASSQETSGGTEAFF.

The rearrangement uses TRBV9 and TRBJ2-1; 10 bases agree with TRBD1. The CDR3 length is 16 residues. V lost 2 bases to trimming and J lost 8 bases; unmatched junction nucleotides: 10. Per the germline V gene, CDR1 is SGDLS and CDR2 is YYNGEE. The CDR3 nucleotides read TGTGCCAGCAGCGTGGGGGGGACAGGGGCTGTATATGAGCAGTTCTTC. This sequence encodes CASSVGGTGAVYEQFF.

CDR3 nucleotide sequence: TGTGCCAGCAGCATTCCGGGCCTTAATTCACCCCTCCACTTT. Translation: CASSIPGLNSPLHF. V and J are TRBV7-2 and TRBJ1-6; D gene unclear. This CDR3 spans 14 amino acids. The germline V and J ends were trimmed by 5 bases and 6 bases, with 11 bases remaining between them. Germline CDR1 SGHTA, CDR2 FQGNSA.

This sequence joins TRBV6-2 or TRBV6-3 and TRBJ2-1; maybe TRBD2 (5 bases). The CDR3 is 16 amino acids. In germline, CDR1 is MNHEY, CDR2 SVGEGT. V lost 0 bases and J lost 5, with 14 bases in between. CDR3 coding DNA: TGTGCCAGCAGTTACTCGATCGGCCTCGGGAACAATGAGCAGTTCTTC. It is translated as CASSYSIGLGNNEQFF.

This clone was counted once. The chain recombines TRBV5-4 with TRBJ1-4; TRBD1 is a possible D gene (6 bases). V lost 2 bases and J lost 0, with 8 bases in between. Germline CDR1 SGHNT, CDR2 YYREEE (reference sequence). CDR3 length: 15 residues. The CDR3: CASSFGGATNEKLFF. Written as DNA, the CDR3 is TGTGCCAGCAGCTTTGGGGGCGCAACTAATGAAAAACTGTTTTTT.

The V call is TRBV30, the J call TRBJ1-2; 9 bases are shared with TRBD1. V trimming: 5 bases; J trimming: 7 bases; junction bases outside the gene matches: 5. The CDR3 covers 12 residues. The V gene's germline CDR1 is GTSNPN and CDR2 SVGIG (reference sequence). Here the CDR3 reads CAWEQGAGGYTF. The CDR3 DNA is TGTGCCTGGGAACAGGGGGCAGGTGGCTACACCTTC.

The CDR3 sequence: CASSLAGVTDTQYF. The CDR3 nucleotides read TGTGCCAGCAGCTTAGCGGGAGTAACAGATACGCAGTATTTT. The chain links TRBV5-4 to TRBJ2-3, with TRBD2 matching 8 bases. The CDR3 extends over 14 amino acids. Trimming cost V 2 bases and J 3 bases; bases outside gene matches: 2. CDR1 SGHNT and CDR2 YYREEE come from the germline V gene (reference sequence).

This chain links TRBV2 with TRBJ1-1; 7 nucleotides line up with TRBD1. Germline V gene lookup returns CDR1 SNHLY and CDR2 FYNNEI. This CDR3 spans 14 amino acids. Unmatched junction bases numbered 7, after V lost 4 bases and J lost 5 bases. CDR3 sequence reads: CASSVTGVVTEAFF. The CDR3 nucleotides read TGTGCCAGCAGTGTAACAGGGGTGGTGACTGAAGCTTTCTTT.

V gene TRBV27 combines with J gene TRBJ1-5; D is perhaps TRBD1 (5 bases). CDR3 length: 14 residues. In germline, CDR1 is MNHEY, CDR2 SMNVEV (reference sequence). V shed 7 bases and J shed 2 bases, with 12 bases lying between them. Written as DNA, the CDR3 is TGTGCCAGCAAGCTGCAAGGGGGCAATCAGCCCCAGCATTTT. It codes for CASKLQGGNQPQHF.

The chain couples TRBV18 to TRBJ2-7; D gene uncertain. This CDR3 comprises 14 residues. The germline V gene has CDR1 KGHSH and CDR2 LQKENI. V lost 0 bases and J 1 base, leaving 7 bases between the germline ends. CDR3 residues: CASSPPPVSYEQYF. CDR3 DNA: TGTGCCAGCTCACCACCTCCAGTTTCCTACGAGCAGTACTTC.

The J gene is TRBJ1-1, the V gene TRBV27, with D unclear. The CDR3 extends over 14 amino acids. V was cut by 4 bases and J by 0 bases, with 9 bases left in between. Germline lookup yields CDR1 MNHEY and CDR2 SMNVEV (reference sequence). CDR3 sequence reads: CASSYARMNTEAFF. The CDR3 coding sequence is TGTGCCAGCAGTTACGCCAGAATGAACACTGAAGCTTTCTTT.

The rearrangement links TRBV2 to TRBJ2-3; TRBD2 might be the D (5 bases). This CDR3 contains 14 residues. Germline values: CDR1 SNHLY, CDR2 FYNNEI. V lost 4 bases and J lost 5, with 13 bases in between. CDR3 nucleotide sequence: TGTGCCAGCAGTGGGGGAGTGCTGGTAGATACGCAGTATTTT. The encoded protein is CASSGGVLVDTQYF.

The CDR3 DNA follows: TGCAGCGTTGTTAGCGGGGCCTACGAGCAGTACTTC. Translating it yields CSVVSGAYEQYF. This chain joins TRBV29-1 and TRBJ2-7, with 8 bases aligning to TRBD2. With 4 bases clipped from V and 2 bases from J, the junction kept 1 base outside the gene matches. The germline V gene encodes CDR1 SQVTM and CDR2 ANQGSEA. CDR3 size: 12 residues.

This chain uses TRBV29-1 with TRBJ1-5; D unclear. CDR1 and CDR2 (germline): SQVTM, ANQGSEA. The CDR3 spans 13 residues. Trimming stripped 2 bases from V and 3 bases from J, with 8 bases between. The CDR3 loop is CSVEMGINQPQHF. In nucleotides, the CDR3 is TGCAGCGTTGAAATGGGCATCAATCAGCCCCAGCATTTT.

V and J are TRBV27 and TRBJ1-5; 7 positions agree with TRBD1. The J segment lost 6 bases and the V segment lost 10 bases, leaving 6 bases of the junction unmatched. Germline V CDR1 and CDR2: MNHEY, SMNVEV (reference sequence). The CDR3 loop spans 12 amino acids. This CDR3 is CATWTGAQPQHF. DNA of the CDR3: TGTGCCACCTGGACAGGAGCTCAGCCCCAGCATTTT.

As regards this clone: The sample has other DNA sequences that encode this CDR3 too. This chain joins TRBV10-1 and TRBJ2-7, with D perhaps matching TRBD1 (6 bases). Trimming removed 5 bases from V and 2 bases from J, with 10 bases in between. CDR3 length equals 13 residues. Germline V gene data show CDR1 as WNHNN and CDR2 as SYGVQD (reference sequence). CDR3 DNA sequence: TGCGCCAGCAGTTTGACAGGAACCTACGAGCAGTACTTC. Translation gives CASSLTGTYEQYF.

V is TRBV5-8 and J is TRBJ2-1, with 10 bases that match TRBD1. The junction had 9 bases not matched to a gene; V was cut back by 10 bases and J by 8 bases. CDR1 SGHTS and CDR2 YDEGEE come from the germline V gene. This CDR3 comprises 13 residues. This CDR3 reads CASGQGDLHEQFF. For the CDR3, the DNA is TGTGCCTCTGGACAGGGGGATCTTCATGAGCAGTTCTTC.

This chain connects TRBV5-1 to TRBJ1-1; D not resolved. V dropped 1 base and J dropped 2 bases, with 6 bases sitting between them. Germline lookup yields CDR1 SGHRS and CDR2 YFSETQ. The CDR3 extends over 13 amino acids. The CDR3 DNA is TGCGCCAGCAGCTTGCGCCTCAACACTGAAGCTTTCTTT. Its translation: CASSLRLNTEAFF.